A single sample is the source of the 14 T cell receptor beta chains below, sequenced in a study of T cells in Graves' hyperthyroidism and ophthalmopathy. Regions amplified from RNA transcripts were the TCR beta CDR3 regions. RT-PCR in the first round (using the HTBI primer set) targeted the TCR CDR3. A single record per CDR3 protein comes from TCRdb applying MiXCR to the multiplex PCR reads. The sample has hundreds of thousands of distinct CDR3 sequences, just under 25% seen once; the top ten hold about 70%. The specimen sequenced was blood. The source of these receptors is a man aged 50-59 years with Graves' hyperthyroidism.

The sample holds one count of this clonotype. This chain connects TRBV20-1 to TRBJ2-1; 7 nucleotides align to TRBD2. Germline values: CDR1 DFQATT, CDR2 SNEGSKA (reference sequence). Trimming cost V 7 bases and J 0 bases; bases outside gene matches: 3. CDR3 length: 13 residues. DNA for the CDR3: TGCAGTGGTTTAGCGGGCTCCTACAATGAGCAGTTCTTC. The encoded protein is CSGLAGSYNEQFF.

This clonotype was seen only a few times. The chain links TRBV20-1 to TRBJ2-5; 11 positions match TRBD1. With 8 bases clipped from V and 2 bases from J, the junction kept 10 bases outside the gene matches. The CDR3 contains 15 residues. Germline-derived CDR1 and CDR2 are DFQATT and SNEGSKA (reference sequence). The CDR3 DNA follows: TGCAGTTCCTTAGGGACAGGGGGTATTCAAGAGACCCAGTACTTC. This sequence encodes CSSLGTGGIQETQYF.

This clonotype was counted at least ten times. V gene TRBV7-9 combines with J gene TRBJ2-5, with 9 bases aligning to TRBD1. The germline V gene encodes CDR1 SEHNR and CDR2 FQNEAQ (reference sequence). The trim removed 5 bases at V and 5 bases at J, leaving 6 bases unmatched. CDR3 length: 14 amino acids. The CDR3 here is CASSPGQGHETQYF. The CDR3 DNA reads TGTGCCAGCAGCCCGGGACAGGGCCATGAGACCCAGTACTTC.

This clonotype was counted at least ten times. The chain combines TRBV20-1 with TRBJ1-1; no clear D. Trimming took 4 bases from V and 2 from J, leaving 17 bases between them. Germline values: CDR1 DFQATT, CDR2 SNEGSKA (reference sequence). This CDR3 has 15 residues. The CDR3 protein is CSAKAPSRLNTEAFF. CDR3 coding DNA: TGCAGTGCTAAGGCCCCGAGTAGACTAAACACTGAAGCTTTCTTT.

V is TRBV29-1 and J is TRBJ2-7; 10 bases are a match to TRBD1. V lost 6 bases and J lost 6; bases outside the gene matches: 5. The V gene's germline CDR1 is SQVTM and CDR2 ANQGSEA. The CDR3 covers 12 residues. This chain's CDR3 is CSVSGTGVEQYF. DNA for the CDR3: TGCAGCGTATCCGGGACAGGGGTCGAGCAGTACTTC.

This clonotype was seen many times. The rearrangement uses TRBV11-2 and TRBJ2-7, with D maybe TRBD1 (5 bases). The CDR3 length is 15 residues. V dropped 1 base and J dropped 6 bases, with 16 bases sitting between them. The V gene's germline CDR1 is SGHAT and CDR2 FQNNGV. The CDR3 nucleotides read TGTGCCAGCAGCTTAGTCAGCGACAGCCGGTTCGAGCAGTACTTC. Translated, it gives CASSLVSDSRFEQYF. Drawing the rest from reference TRBV11-2 and TRBJ2-7, the complete variable domain is EAGVAQSPRYKIIEKRQSVAFWCNPISGHATLYWYQQILGQGPKLLIQFQNNGVVDDSQLPKDRFSAERLKGVDSTLKIQPAKLEDSAVYLCASSLVSDSRFEQYFGPGTRLTVT.

Only a few counts were recorded for this clonotype. The CDR3, as DNA: TGTGCCAGCAGTCCCTCCCTTAGCTACGAGCAGTACTTC. This gives the protein CASSPSLSYEQYF. The chain has TRBV28 and TRBJ2-7; the D is unclear. This CDR3 is 13 amino acids long. CDR1 MDHEN and CDR2 SYDVKM come from the germline V gene. Trimming cost V 5 bases and J 3 bases, with 11 bases left between them. Drawing the rest from reference TRBV28 and TRBJ2-7, the complete variable domain is DVKVTQSSRYLVKRTGEKVFLECVQDMDHENMFWYRQDPGLGLRLIYFSYDVKMKEKGDIPEGYSVSREKKERFSLILESASTNQTSMYLCASSPSLSYEQYFGPGTRLTVT.

This clonotype appeared a few times. The V gene is TRBV6-5, the J gene TRBJ2-7; the D gene is possibly TRBD2 (5 bases). CDR3 length: 14 residues. CDR1 is MNHEY, CDR2 SVGAGI, per germline. The V end lost 0 bases, the J end lost 5 bases, and 11 bases lay between the germline ends. This CDR3 reads CASSYSGVRDEQYF. CDR3 bases: TGTGCCAGCAGTTACTCCGGGGTCCGGGACGAGCAGTACTTC.

The CDR3 is CSARVPRAGRDYEQYF. The CDR3 DNA is TGCAGTGCTAGAGTGCCCCGGGCGGGAAGAGACTACGAGCAGTACTTC. This chain connects TRBV20-1 to TRBJ2-7, with a weak D call TRBD2 (6 bases). V was cut by 1 base and J by 3 bases, with 19 bases left in between. Germline assignment: CDR1 DFQATT and CDR2 SNEGSKA (reference sequence). The CDR3 is made up of 16 amino acids.

In this sample, this clonotype turned up many times. V and J are TRBV12-3 or TRBV12-4 and TRBJ2-7; D uncertain. This CDR3 is built from 14 residues. Trimming pared 7 bases from V and 1 base from J, leaving 14 bases between. The CDR3 sequence: CASKREGSSYEQYF. CDR3 sequence (DNA): TGTGCCAGCAAAAGGGAAGGGTCATCCTACGAGCAGTACTTC.

This clonotype was seen a few times. The chain combines TRBV12-3 or TRBV12-4 with TRBJ1-1; no reliable D call. Between the trimmed V and J ends, which lost 7 bases and 4 bases, there was a span of 13 bases. This CDR3 has 13 residues. As DNA, the CDR3 is TGTGCCAGCATCTTAACGGGTATCACTGAAGCTTTCTTT. Protein sequence: CASILTGITEAFF.

This clonotype came up a few times. The rearrangement links TRBV5-5 to TRBJ1-4, with D possibly matching TRBD1 (6 bases). The length of the CDR3 is 15 residues. Germline CDR1 reads SGHKS; CDR2 reads YYEKEE (reference sequence). Trimming stripped 4 bases from V and 2 bases from J, with 12 bases between. The CDR3 nucleotides are TGTGCCAGCAGCGGTAGACAGGCGACTAATGAAAAACTGTTTTTT. Protein sequence: CASSGRQATNEKLFF.

V gene TRBV30 combines with J gene TRBJ1-2; 7 bases match TRBD1. The CDR3 covers 13 residues. With V trimmed by 4 bases and J by 8 bases, 10 bases remained unmatched. Germline loops: CDR1 GTSNPN, CDR2 SVGIG (reference sequence). Written as DNA, the CDR3 is TGTGCCTGGACGGGCACGACAGGGCAAGGCTACACCTTC. Translated: CAWTGTTGQGYTF.

The chain employs TRBV7-2 and TRBJ2-3, with D unclear. This CDR3 is 14 amino acids long. The germline V gene encodes CDR1 SGHTA and CDR2 FQGNSA. The V end was cut by 1 base, the J end by 6 bases, with 11 bases between. CDR3 sequence (DNA): TGTGCCAGCAGCTTAGTACTCCCCGGGGATACGCAGTATTTT. It yields the protein CASSLVLPGDTQYF. Based on the CDR3 plus reference TRBV7-2 and TRBJ2-3, the full variable domain is GAGVSQSPSNKVTEKGKDVELRCDPISGHTALYWYRQSLGQGLEFLIYFQGNSAPDKSGLPSDRFSAERTGGSVSTLTIQRTQQEDSAVYLCASSLVLPGDTQYFGPGTRLTVL.